One sample yielded the 2 T cell receptor beta chains listed below, sequenced in a study of immune evolution from preneoplasia to lung adenocarcinoma. Assay: immunoSEQ multiplex PCR; the TCRdb copy retains only in-frame clones and omits some. The sample lists about 4,100 clones, under 80% occurring once. The sample taken for sequencing was FFPE invasive lung adenocarcinoma tissue. The receptors derive from a person between 65 and 80 years old with invasive lung adenocarcinoma. Some clones in this sample may be carry-over from other donors' samples.

The rearrangement uses TRBV7-2 and TRBJ1-2; a weak D match, TRBD1 (5 bases). Germline V lookup: CDR1 SGHTA, CDR2 FQGNSA. Trimming cost V 5 bases and J 4 bases, with 11 bases left between them. This CDR3 is 13 amino acids long. CDR3 in DNA: TGTGCCAGCAGCACGGGACGGACCTATGGCTACACCTTC. Translated, it gives CASSTGRTYGYTF.

This clone was seen a handful of times. The V call is TRBV7-2, the J call TRBJ2-7, with 9 bases that match TRBD2. V was clipped by 5 bases and J by 7 bases; unmatched bases: 9. Germline loops: CDR1 SGHTA, CDR2 FQGNSA. The CDR3 covers 14 residues. CDR3 in amino acids: CASSGVAGAGEQYF. The DNA for the CDR3 is TGTGCCAGCAGCGGCGTAGCGGGGGCGGGGGAGCAGTACTTC.